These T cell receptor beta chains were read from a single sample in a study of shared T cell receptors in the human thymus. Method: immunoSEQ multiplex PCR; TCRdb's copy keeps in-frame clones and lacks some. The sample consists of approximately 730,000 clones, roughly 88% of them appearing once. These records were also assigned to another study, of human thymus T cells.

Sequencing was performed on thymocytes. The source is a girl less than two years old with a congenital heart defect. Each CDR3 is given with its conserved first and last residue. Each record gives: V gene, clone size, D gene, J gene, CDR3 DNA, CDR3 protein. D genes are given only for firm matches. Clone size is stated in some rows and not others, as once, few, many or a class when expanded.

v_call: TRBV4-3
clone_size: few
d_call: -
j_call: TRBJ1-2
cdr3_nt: TGCGCCAGCAGCAGCGGTCGATATGGCTACACCTTC
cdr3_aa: CASSSGRYGYTF

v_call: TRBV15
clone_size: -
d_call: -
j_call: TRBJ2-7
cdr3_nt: TGTGCCACCAGCAGAGAGCCCGCCAGGGCCGCCTACGAGCAGTACTTC
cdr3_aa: CATSREPARAAYEQYF

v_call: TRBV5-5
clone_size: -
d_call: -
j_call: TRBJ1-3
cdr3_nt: TGTGCCAGCAGCCCGATACCCTGGAGCTCTGGAAACACCATATATTTT
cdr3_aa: CASSPIPWSSGNTIYF

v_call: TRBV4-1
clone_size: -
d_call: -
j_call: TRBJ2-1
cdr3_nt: TGCGCCAGCAGCCCGGACGGGGATGAGCAGTTCTTC
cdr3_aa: CASSPDGDEQFF

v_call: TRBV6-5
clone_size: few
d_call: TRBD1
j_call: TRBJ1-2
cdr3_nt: TGTGCCAGCAGCCTCGGACAGGATTATGGCTACACCTTC
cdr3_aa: CASSLGQDYGYTF

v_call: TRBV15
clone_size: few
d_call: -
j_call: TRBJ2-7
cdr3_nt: TGTGCCACCAGCAGAGCTAACCGACGGAGCTCCTACGAGCAGTACTTC
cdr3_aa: CATSRANRRSSYEQYF

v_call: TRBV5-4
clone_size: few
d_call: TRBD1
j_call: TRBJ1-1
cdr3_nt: TGTGCCAGCAGCTTGTCAAAGGGGGCGGACACTGAAGCTTTCTTT
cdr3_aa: CASSLSKGADTEAFF

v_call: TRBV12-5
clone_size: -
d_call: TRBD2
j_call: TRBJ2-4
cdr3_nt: TGTGCTAGTGGTTTCGGGGGGGCCTGGAACATTCAGTACTTC
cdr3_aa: CASGFGGAWNIQYF

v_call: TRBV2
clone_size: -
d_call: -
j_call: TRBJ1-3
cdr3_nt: TGTGCCAACACAAATATAATAGGAGATAGGAACACCATATATTTT
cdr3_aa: CANTNIIGDRNTIYF

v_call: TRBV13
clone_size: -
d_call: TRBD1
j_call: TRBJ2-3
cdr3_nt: TGTGCCAGCAGCTCGCACGACAGGGTTGAGGCAGATACGCAGTATTTT
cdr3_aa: CASSSHDRVEADTQYF

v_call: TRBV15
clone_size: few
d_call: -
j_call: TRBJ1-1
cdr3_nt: TGTGCCACCAGCAGAGGTCCGGGAGGAGACACTGAAGCTTTCTTT
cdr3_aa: CATSRGPGGDTEAFF

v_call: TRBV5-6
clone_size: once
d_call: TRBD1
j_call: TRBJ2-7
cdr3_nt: TGTGCCAGCAGCTGCGTGGACAGGGTTGACTACGAGCAGTACTTC
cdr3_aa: CASSCVDRVDYEQYF

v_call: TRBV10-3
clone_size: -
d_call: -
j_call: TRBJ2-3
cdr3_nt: TGTGCCATCAGTGAGAGGGGGTATAGCACAGATACGCAGTATTTT
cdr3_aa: CAISERGYSTDTQYF

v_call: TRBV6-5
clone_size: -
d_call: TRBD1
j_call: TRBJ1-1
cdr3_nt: TGTGCCAGCAGTCATAGGACAGGGATAGGGGAAGCTTTCTTT
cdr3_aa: CASSHRTGIGEAFF

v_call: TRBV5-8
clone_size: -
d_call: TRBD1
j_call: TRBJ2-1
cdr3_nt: TGTGCCAGCAGCTCCGGGACAGGGGTAAATGAGCAGTTCTTC
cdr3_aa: CASSSGTGVNEQFF

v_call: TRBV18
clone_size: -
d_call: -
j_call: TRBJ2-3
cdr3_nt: TGTGCCAGCTCACTTACCCGCCGGACTTCCCACACAGATACGCAGTATTTT
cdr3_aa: CASSLTRRTSHTDTQYF

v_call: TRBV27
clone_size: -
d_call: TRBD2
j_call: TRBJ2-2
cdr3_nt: TGTGCCAGCAGTTTCTCGCGGGGGGGATACACCGGGGAGCTGTTTTTT
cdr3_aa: CASSFSRGGYTGELFF

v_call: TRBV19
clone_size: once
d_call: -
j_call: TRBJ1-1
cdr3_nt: TGTGCCAGAAGACAAGGGAGTTTGACTGAAGCTTTCTTT
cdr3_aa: CARRQGSLTEAFF

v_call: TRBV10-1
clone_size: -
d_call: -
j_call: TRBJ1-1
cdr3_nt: TGCGCCAGCAGTGAGTCCTGGAACACTGAAGCTTTCTTT
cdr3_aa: CASSESWNTEAFF

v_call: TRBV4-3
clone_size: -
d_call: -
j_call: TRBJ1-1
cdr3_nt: TGCGCCAGCAGCCAAGGACCTACAGGGAACACTGAAGCTTTCTTT
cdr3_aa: CASSQGPTGNTEAFF

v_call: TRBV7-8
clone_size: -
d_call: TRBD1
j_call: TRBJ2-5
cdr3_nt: TGTGCCAGCAGCTTAAAGGTTTGGCAGGGGGCCGGAGAGACCCAGTACTTC
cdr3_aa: CASSLKVWQGAGETQYF

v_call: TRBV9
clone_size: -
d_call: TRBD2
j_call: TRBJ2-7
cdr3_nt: TGTGCCAGCAGCGCCGGGGGGGACGACGAGCAGTACTTC
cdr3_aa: CASSAGGDDEQYF

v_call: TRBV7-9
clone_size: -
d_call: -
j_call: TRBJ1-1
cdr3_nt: TGTGCCAGCAGCCCCGGGTCTGAAGCTTTCTTT
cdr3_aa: CASSPGSEAFF

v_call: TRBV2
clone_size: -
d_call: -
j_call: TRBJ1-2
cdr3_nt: TGTGCCAGCACGGACGCCCAGGGTCTTTTCGCGATTCAACTCTCTGGCTACACCTTC
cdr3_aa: CASTDAQGLFAIQLSGYTF

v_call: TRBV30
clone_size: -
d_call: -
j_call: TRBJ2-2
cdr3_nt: TGTGCCTGGAGTGCTGCGGCGGCCCCTCGAGGCACCGGGGAGCTGTTTTTT
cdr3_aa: CAWSAAAAPRGTGELFF

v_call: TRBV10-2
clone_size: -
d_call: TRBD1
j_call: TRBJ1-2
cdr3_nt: TGCGCCAGCAAGGACAGGTTCAATCCCTATGGCTACACCTTC
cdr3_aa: CASKDRFNPYGYTF

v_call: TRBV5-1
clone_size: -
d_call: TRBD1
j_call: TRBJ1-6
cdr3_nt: TGCGCCAGCAGGAGGACAGGCTCCTATAATTCACCCCTCCACTTT
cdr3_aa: CASRRTGSYNSPLHF

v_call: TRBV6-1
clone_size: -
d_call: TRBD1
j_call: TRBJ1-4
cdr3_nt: TGTGCCAGCAGTGCGGACAGGGGGGTAGAAGAAAAACTGTTTTTT
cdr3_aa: CASSADRGVEEKLFF

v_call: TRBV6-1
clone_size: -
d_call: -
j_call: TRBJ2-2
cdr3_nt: TGTGCCAGCAGTGAGGGACAGACTAGCGGGGAGCTGTTTTTT
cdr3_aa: CASSEGQTSGELFF

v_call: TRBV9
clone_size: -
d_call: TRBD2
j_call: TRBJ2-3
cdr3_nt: TGTGCCAGCAGCCCCCGGACTTGGCGGGGGAAAACAGATACGCAGTATTTT
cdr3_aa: CASSPRTWRGKTDTQYF

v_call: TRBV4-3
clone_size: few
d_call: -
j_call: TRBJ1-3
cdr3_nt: TGCGCCAGCAGCCAAGGTACCGCTCAGGGCGTGAGAAACACCATATATTTT
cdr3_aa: CASSQGTAQGVRNTIYF

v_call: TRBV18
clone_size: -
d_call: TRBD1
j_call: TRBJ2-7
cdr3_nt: TGTGCCAGCGCTGGACAGGGTACGCGATACGAGCAGTACTTC
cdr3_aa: CASAGQGTRYEQYF

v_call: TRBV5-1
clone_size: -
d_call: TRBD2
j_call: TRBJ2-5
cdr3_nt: TGCGCCAGCAGCTTGCCCAGCGGGGGGGAACAAGAGACCCAGTACTTC
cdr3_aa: CASSLPSGGEQETQYF

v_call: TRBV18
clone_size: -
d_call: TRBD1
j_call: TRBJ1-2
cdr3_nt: TGTGCCAGCTCACCCGAACAGGGGGCAGATGGCTACACCTTC
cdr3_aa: CASSPEQGADGYTF

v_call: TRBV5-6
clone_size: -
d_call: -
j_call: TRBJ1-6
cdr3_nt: TGTGCCAGCAGCTTGGGCGGACCCCTCCACTTT
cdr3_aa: CASSLGGPLHF

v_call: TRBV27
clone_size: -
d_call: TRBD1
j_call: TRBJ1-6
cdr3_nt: TGTGCCAGCAGCCCCGAACAGGGGAATTCACCCCTCCACTTT
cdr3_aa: CASSPEQGNSPLHF

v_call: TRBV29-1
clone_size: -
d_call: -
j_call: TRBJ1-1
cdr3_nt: TGCAGCGTGAGGGGGTACGAAGCTTTCTTT
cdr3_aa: CSVRGYEAFF

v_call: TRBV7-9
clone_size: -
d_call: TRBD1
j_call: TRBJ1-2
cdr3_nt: TGTGCCAGCAGATCCCCGGGACAGGTGCTCTATGGCTACACCTTC
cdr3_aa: CASRSPGQVLYGYTF

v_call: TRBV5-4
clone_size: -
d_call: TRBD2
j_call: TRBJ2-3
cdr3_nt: TGTGCCAGCAGCGGCGAAAGACTAGCGGGGGGCGGCCCAGGAGATACGCAGTATTTT
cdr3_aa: CASSGERLAGGGPGDTQYF

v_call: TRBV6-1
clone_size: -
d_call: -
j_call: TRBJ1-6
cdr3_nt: TGTGCCATCAAGAGTGGGACACAAAATTCCCCCCTCCACTTT
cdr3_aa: CAIKSGTQNSPLHF

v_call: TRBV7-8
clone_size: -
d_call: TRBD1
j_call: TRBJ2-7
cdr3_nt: TGTGCCAGCAGCTTAGCGGGGGACAGTCAAACCTACGAGCAGTACTTC
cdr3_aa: CASSLAGDSQTYEQYF

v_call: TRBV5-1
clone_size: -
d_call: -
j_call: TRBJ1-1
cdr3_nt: TGCGCCAGCAGCTTATATGCGCCCGCGGGGCACCGGACTAACACTGAAGCTTTCTTT
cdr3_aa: CASSLYAPAGHRTNTEAFF

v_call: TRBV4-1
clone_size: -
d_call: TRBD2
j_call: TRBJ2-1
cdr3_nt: TGCGCCAGCAGCCAAAGATTGGCGGGGGGCTCCTACAATGAGCAGTTCTTC
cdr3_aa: CASSQRLAGGSYNEQFF

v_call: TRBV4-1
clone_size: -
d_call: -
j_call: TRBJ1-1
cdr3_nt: TGCGCCAGCAGCCGACGACAGGCCAACAGAGAGCAAATGACCACTGAAGCTTTCTTT
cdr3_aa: CASSRRQANREQMTTEAFF

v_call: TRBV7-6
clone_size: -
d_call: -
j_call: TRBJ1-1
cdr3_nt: TGTGCCAGCAGCTTAGTTCGGGGGGCGAACACTGAAGCTTTCTTT
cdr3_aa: CASSLVRGANTEAFF

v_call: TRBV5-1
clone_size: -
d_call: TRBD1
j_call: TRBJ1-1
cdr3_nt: TGCGCCAGCAGCTTGGTACAGGGGAGAAATCGGACTGAAGCTTTCTTT
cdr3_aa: CASSLVQGRNRTEAFF